Each of the 18 T cell receptor beta chains below was sequenced from the same sample in a study of T cells expressing NK-cell markers. TCRdb reworked the 5' RACE reads into one entry per CDR3 protein, no DNA. This sample's clone table lists about 460,000 distinct CDR3 sequences. What was sequenced was blood T cells: a sorted CD56 or NKG2C T cell subset, CD4+ or CD8+ T cells, or bulk PBMC T cells (not recorded which). The receptor set was obtained from a woman between 50 and 59 years old in good health.

This chain links TRBV4-1 with TRBJ2-5; lacking DNA, the TRBD2 call made by TCRdb goes unchecked. CDR3 length: 17 amino acids. CDR1 MGHRA and CDR2 YSYEKL come from the germline V gene. The CDR3 reads CASEVNEKAGAGETQYF.

The V gene is TRBV3-1, the J gene TRBJ2-6. The CDR3 is made up of 15 amino acids. Germline V CDR1 and CDR2: LGHDT, YNNKEL (reference sequence). The CDR3 spells CASSQAVSGANVLTF.

The rearrangement joins TRBV5-5 to TRBJ2-5; there is no DNA to check the TCRdb D call of TRBD2. CDR3 length: 16 amino acids. CDR1 SGHKS and CDR2 YYEKEE come from the germline V gene (reference sequence). This chain's CDR3 is CASTNEPGLAAETQYF.

The J gene is TRBJ2-3, the V gene TRBV5-1; TCRdb's D call, TRBD2, is unchecked because there is no DNA. This CDR3 is 15 amino acids long. Germline CDR1 and CDR2: SGHRS and YFSETQ. CDR3 amino acids: CASTGSGIGTDTQYF.

The gene calls are TRBV10-3 and TRBJ2-7. This CDR3 is 12 amino acids long. The germline gives CDR1 ENHRY, CDR2 SYGVKD. The CDR3 region is CAISSASYEQYF.

The chain links TRBV5-1 to TRBJ1-4; the D call from TCRdb, TRBD1, cannot be confirmed without DNA. CDR3 length: 13 residues. Germline V gene data show CDR1 as SGHRS and CDR2 as YFSETQ. The CDR3 here is CASSLERGGKLFF.

This chain links TRBV2 with TRBJ1-2; TCRdb indicates TRBD1, and absent DNA this call remains unverified. This CDR3 contains 12 residues. Germline V CDR1 and CDR2: SNHLY, FYNNEI. This CDR3 is CASTGTGLGYTF.

The rearrangement links TRBV5-6 to TRBJ2-1; TCRdb's assignment of TRBD2 cannot be checked, as there is no DNA. The CDR3 has 17 amino acids. Germline V lookup: CDR1 SGHDT, CDR2 YYEEEE. The CDR3 is CASSRTAAGGLYNEQFF.

This chain joins TRBV2 and TRBJ1-3; the TRBD1 assignment by TCRdb is unverifiable without DNA. This CDR3 contains 14 residues. Per germline, CDR1 SNHLY and CDR2 FYNNEI. CDR3 loop: CASSDPGTGNTIYF. Full variable domain (outside the CDR3, taken from reference TRBV2 and TRBJ1-3): EPEVTQTPSHQVTQMGQEVILRCVPISNHLYFYWYRQILGQKVEFLVSFYNNEISEKSEIFDDQFSVERPDGSNFTLKIRSTKLEDSAMYFCASSDPGTGNTIYFGEGSWLTVV.

The chain carries TRBV7-2 and TRBJ2-1; as DNA is missing, the TRBD1 call by TCRdb cannot be tested. Looked up from germline, CDR1 is SGHTA and CDR2 is FQGNSA. The CDR3 length is 14 residues. CDR3 sequence: CASSSRARGDEQFF.

The V call is TRBV5-1, the J call TRBJ1-1; checking the TCRdb D call of TRBD1 is not possible without DNA. The CDR3 consists of 14 residues. CDR1 SGHRS and CDR2 YFSETQ come from the germline V gene. This CDR3 reads CASSWQGVNTEAFF.

The J gene is TRBJ2-3, the V gene TRBV14; the TCRdb D gene call, TRBD1, has no DNA to confirm it. The CDR3 consists of 12 residues. Germline V CDR1 and CDR2: SGHDN, FVKESK. CDR3 amino acids: CASSAAWDTQYF.

CDR3 in amino acids: CASSQDHRGYNSPLHF. The rearrangement uses TRBV14 and TRBJ1-6; the TCRdb call, TRBD1, lacks DNA for checking. CDR3 size: 16 residues. Germline loops: CDR1 SGHDN, CDR2 FVKESK.

The chain combines TRBV2 with TRBJ1-1. The CDR3 spans 12 residues. From germline, CDR1 is SNHLY and CDR2 FYNNEI. CDR3 residues: CASNMENTEAFF.

The J gene is TRBJ2-1, the V gene TRBV29-1; TCRdb indicates TRBD1, and absent DNA this call remains unverified. The CDR3 covers 12 residues. Germline values: CDR1 SQVTM, CDR2 ANQGSEA. The CDR3 sequence is CSAATGINEQFF.

The chain combines TRBV3-1 with TRBJ2-5; TCRdb proposes TRBD2, but this gene call is untestable without DNA. Germline-derived CDR1 and CDR2 are LGHDT and YNNKEL (reference sequence). The CDR3 loop spans 15 amino acids. The CDR3 sequence is CASSWRDAGQETQYF.

The chain couples TRBV12-3 or TRBV12-4 to TRBJ2-1. There are 17 residues in the CDR3. The chain's CDR3 is CASNRRGITHGYNEQFF.

This chain connects TRBV3-1 to TRBJ2-3; TCRdb's assignment of TRBD1 cannot be checked, as there is no DNA. The CDR3 runs to 14 residues. The germline V gene has CDR1 LGHDT and CDR2 YNNKEL (reference sequence). The CDR3 sequence: CASSQDAREDTQYF.